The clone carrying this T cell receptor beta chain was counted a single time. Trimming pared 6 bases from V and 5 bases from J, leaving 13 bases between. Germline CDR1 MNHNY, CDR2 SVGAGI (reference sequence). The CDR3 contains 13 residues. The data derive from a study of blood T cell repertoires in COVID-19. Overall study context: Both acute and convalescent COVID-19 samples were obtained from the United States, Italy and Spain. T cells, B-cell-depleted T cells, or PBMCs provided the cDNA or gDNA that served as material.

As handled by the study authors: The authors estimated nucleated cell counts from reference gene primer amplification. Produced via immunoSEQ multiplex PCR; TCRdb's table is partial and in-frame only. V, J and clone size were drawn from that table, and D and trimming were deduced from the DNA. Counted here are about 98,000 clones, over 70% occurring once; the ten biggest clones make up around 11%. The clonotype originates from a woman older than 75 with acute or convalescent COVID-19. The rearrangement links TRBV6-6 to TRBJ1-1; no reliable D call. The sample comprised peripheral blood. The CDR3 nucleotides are TGTGCCAGCAGGACCAGCCAGGTAACTGAAGCTTTCTTT. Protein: CASRTSQVTEAFF.